This entry lists 22 T cell receptor beta chains sequenced from one sample in a study of control samples from healthy donors and cancer patients. Some clones are missing from TCRdb's copy, which holds only in-frame ones; the method was immunoSEQ multiplex PCR. The sample holds about 140,000 clones, approximately 94% seen once. Sequenced sample: blood. Receptor source: a middle-aged man in good health.

The rearrangement links TRBV4-3 to TRBJ1-1; possible D gene TRBD1, 5 bases. V dropped 0 bases and J dropped 2 bases, with 13 bases sitting between them. Germline V gives CDR1 LGHNA, CDR2 YSLEER. The CDR3 loop spans 16 amino acids. CDR3 in amino acids: CASSQDSGGTNTEAFF. The CDR3, as DNA: TGCGCCAGCAGCCAAGATTCAGGAGGGACTAACACTGAAGCTTTCTTT.

The gene calls are TRBV27 and TRBJ2-3, with 13 bases identical to TRBD2. This CDR3 is built from 16 residues. Trimming took 4 bases from V and 2 from J; bases not matched to a gene: 3. The germline V gene has CDR1 MNHEY and CDR2 SMNVEV (reference sequence). CDR3 loop: CASSWTSGGLTDTQYF. The CDR3 nucleotides are TGTGCCAGCAGTTGGACTAGCGGGGGACTCACAGATACGCAGTATTTT.

The chain recombines TRBV19 with TRBJ2-7; TRBD2 is a possible D gene (5 bases). V shed 6 bases and J shed 4 bases, with 28 bases lying between them. From germline, CDR1 is LNHDA and CDR2 SQIVND (reference sequence). The CDR3 is 18 residues long. CDR3 bases: TGTGCCAGTAGGGATGCTCGGGCGGGCTGGAGGTTCTGGTACGAGCAGTACTTC. It specifies CASRDARAGWRFWYEQYF.

The chain uses TRBV5-5 and TRBJ2-5; TRBD2 agrees at 11 bases. The CDR3 is made up of 17 amino acids. Germline V lookup: CDR1 SGHKS, CDR2 YYEKEE (reference sequence). J lost 5 bases, V lost 4 bases, and 13 bases had no gene match. The DNA for the CDR3 is TGTGCCAGCAGCGATTTGCGACTAGCGGGGCCGGGTGAGACCCAGTACTTC. Its protein is CASSDLRLAGPGETQYF.

DNA of the CDR3: TGCGCCAGCAGCAGATCGGGACAGGGTTTGGACACTGAAGCTTTCTTT. It codes for CASSRSGQGLDTEAFF. The chain links TRBV5-1 to TRBJ1-1, with TRBD1 matching over 9 bases. Per germline, CDR1 SGHRS and CDR2 YFSETQ. V was clipped by 4 bases and J by 3 bases; unmatched bases: 10. The CDR3 is made up of 16 amino acids.

The chain employs TRBV2 and TRBJ1-6, with no clear D. Between the trimmed V and J ends, which lost 7 bases and 5 bases, there was a span of 9 bases. The CDR3 runs to 13 residues. Germline V gives CDR1 SNHLY, CDR2 FYNNEI. The DNA for the CDR3 is TGTGCCAGCAATGGCGGACATAATTCACCCCTCCACTTT. Amino acid sequence: CASNGGHNSPLHF.

The gene calls are TRBV6-5 and TRBJ2-7; the D gene is possibly TRBD2 (6 bases). CDR3 length: 14 amino acids. The germline V and J ends were trimmed by 5 bases and 9 bases, with 20 bases remaining between them. CDR1 and CDR2 (germline): MNHEY, SVGAGI. CDR3 loop: CASSPRGSRGGQYF. CDR3 DNA sequence: TGTGCCAGCAGTCCACGGGGAAGTAGGGGAGGGCAGTACTTC.

For this clone: An end of the junction does not agree with germline; a read error may underlie this. The rearrangement joins TRBV7-7 to TRBJ2-1, with D possibly TRBD1 on 5 matching bases. This CDR3 is built from 15 residues. Germline V gene data show CDR1 as SSHAT and CDR2 as FNYEAQ (reference sequence). DNA for the CDR3: TGTGCTAGCAGCCAGGGCCCGTTTTCCTACAATGAGCAGTTCTTC. Translated, it gives CASSQGPFSYNEQFF. Together with reference TRBV7-7 and TRBJ2-1, the CDR3 gives the full variable domain: GAGVSQSPRYKVTKRGQDVTLRCDPISSHATLYWYQQALGQGPEFLTYFNYEAQPDKSGLPSDRFSAERPEGSISTLTIQRTEQRDSAMYRCASSQGPFSYNEQFFGPGTRLTVL.

V and J are TRBV11-2 and TRBJ2-7, with D unresolved. Trimming took off 6 bases at V and 2 bases at J, with 20 bases between the two ends. The CDR3 contains 16 residues. Germline CDR1 SGHAT, CDR2 FQNNGV. CDR3 nucleotides: TGTGCCAGCAGGTCCCTTCGACATGGTCCCCCCTACGAGCAGTACTTC. Translated, it gives CASRSLRHGPPYEQYF.

The rearrangement links TRBV7-2 to TRBJ1-2, with D tentatively TRBD1 (6 bases). The V and J ends lost 4 bases and 5 bases respectively, with 23 bases between them. This CDR3 comprises 17 residues. Germline V gene sequence: CDR1 SGHTA, CDR2 FQGNSA. This CDR3 reads CASSSKHGLGGAYGYTF. The DNA for the CDR3 is TGTGCCAGCAGCTCAAAACATGGCCTCGGGGGGGCATATGGCTACACCTTC.

The J gene is TRBJ1-3, the V gene TRBV12-3 or TRBV12-4; TRBD1 might be the D (6 bases). The CDR3 is made up of 13 amino acids. Trimming shortened V by 8 bases and J by 0 bases, and 8 bases separated the two germline ends. Here the CDR3 DNA reads TGTGCCAGCCCGACAGGCTCTGGAAACACCATATATTTT. This sequence encodes CASPTGSGNTIYF.

The V gene is TRBV6-5, the J gene TRBJ2-5; D may be TRBD2 (5 bases). CDR3 length: 14 amino acids. Trimming removed 11 bases at V and 0 bases at J, with 16 bases between. Germline V gene sequence: CDR1 MNHEY, CDR2 SVGAGI. The CDR3 spells CAARRGSYQETQYF. The CDR3 nucleotides read TGTGCCGCGCGGAGAGGGAGCTACCAAGAGACCCAGTACTTC.

The rearrangement joins TRBV7-2 to TRBJ2-1, with TRBD1 matching over 7 bases. The V and J ends lost 2 bases and 2 bases, in that order; junction bases with no gene match: 9. The CDR3 has 17 residues. CDR1 and CDR2 from the germline V gene are SGHTA and FQGNSA. CDR3 loop: CASSLNPGQYTYNEQFF. The CDR3 DNA sequence: TGTGCCAGCAGCTTAAACCCGGGACAGTACACCTACAATGAGCAGTTCTTC.

This clone was observed once. V is TRBV2 and J is TRBJ1-2; D is unclear. V shed 6 bases and J shed 3 bases, with 2 bases lying between them. Germline V gene lookup returns CDR1 SNHLY and CDR2 FYNNEI. This CDR3 has 10 residues. The CDR3 reads CASRYYGYTF. CDR3 DNA: TGTGCCAGCAGATACTATGGCTACACCTTC.

This chain connects TRBV28 to TRBJ1-5, with a possible D match to TRBD1 (5 bases). CDR1 and CDR2 from the germline V gene are MDHEN and SYDVKM. The V and J ends lost 5 bases and 2 bases respectively, with 16 bases between them. CDR3 length: 16 amino acids. In DNA, the CDR3 is TGTGCCAGCAGTGGGGGTCTGGGGGTCGGCAATCAGCCCCAGCATTTT. Translating it yields CASSGGLGVGNQPQHF.

The rearrangement joins TRBV3-1 (or the pseudogene TRBV3-2) to TRBJ2-7, with D uncertain. CDR1 and CDR2 (germline): LGHDT, YNNKEL (reference sequence). CDR3 length equals 13 residues. Trimming removed 0 bases at V and 3 bases at J, with 6 bases between. DNA for the CDR3: TGTGCCAGCAGCCAAGATGTGGGCTACGAGCAGTACTTC. Translated: CASSQDVGYEQYF.

The V call is TRBV7-9, the J call TRBJ1-6; no firm D call. The CDR3 contains 15 residues. The V end lost 6 bases, the J end lost 7 bases, and 16 bases lay between the germline ends. Germline values: CDR1 SEHNR, CDR2 FQNEAQ (reference sequence). The CDR3 spells CASSPLEGLNSPLHF. The CDR3 DNA sequence: TGTGCCAGCAGTCCGCTTGAGGGCCTAAATTCACCCCTCCACTTT.

The genes are TRBV3-1 (or the pseudogene TRBV3-2) and TRBJ1-1, with a possible D match to TRBD1 (6 bases). The germline gives CDR1 LGHDT, CDR2 YNNKEL (reference sequence). The CDR3 length is 16 residues. Trimming cost V 7 bases and J 10 bases, with 28 bases left between them. CDR3 region: CASTARSVTGREGAFF. In DNA, the CDR3 is TGTGCCAGCACCGCAAGATCCGTAACAGGGAGAGAAGGAGCTTTCTTT.

This clone has a single count. The gene calls are TRBV28 and TRBJ1-1; D remains ambiguous. V lost 0 bases to trimming and J lost 1 base, with 9 bases between them. Germline CDR1 MDHEN, CDR2 SYDVKM. The CDR3 is 15 residues long. The CDR3 spells CASSLWISQNTEAFF. The CDR3 DNA follows: TGTGCCAGCAGTTTATGGATTAGCCAGAACACTGAAGCTTTCTTT.

The V gene is TRBV9, the J gene TRBJ2-5; D possibly corresponds to TRBD1 (6 bases). The ends were cut back, 2 bases at V and 5 bases at J, with 13 bases in the middle. The V gene's germline CDR1 is SGDLS and CDR2 YYNGEE. The CDR3 loop spans 14 amino acids. The CDR3 spells CASSVDGRGETQYF. The CDR3 region has the DNA TGTGCCAGCAGCGTCGACGGTAGGGGGGAGACCCAGTACTTC.

V gene TRBV27 combines with J gene TRBJ2-4; D perhaps matches TRBD1 (5 bases). The V end lost 5 bases, the J end lost 0 bases, and 17 bases lay between the germline ends. This CDR3 region has 17 residues. Germline V gene data show CDR1 as MNHEY and CDR2 as SMNVEV (reference sequence). Here the CDR3 DNA reads TGTGCCAGCAGTGGCCCATCAGGGTATGGAGCCAAAAACATTCAGTACTTC. Translated, it gives CASSGPSGYGAKNIQYF.

The chain employs TRBV29-1 and TRBJ2-7, with D perhaps given as TRBD1 or TRBD2 (5 bases each). The CDR3 covers 13 residues. Deletions cut 1 base from V and 2 bases from J, with 9 bases between. Germline-derived CDR1 and CDR2 are SQVTM and ANQGSEA. This chain's CDR3 is CSVEGDRTYEQYF. Written as DNA, the CDR3 is TGCAGCGTTGAAGGGGACCGCACCTACGAGCAGTACTTC.